This T cell receptor (beta chain) was observed in a study of cytomegalovirus exposure and HLA in healthy donors. The CDR3 consists of 13 residues. V lost 3 bases, J lost 5 bases, and 8 bases lay in between. CDR1 SGHTA and CDR2 FQGNSA come from the germline V gene. The protocol was immunoSEQ multiplex PCR, while the TCRdb copy is restricted to in-frame clones and leaves out a portion. Here the sample spans over 200,000 clones, around 86% being singletons. Study results and limitations: TCR sequences were mostly rare, though some public TCRs occurred in many donors. A few CMV-associated chains proved CMV antigen-specific in vitro.

A remark on this clone: Its antigen is still unknown.

The TCR originated in a woman younger than 35 in good health and CMV-seropositive. What was sequenced was PBMCs. The chain has TRBV7-2 and TRBJ2-1; D is unclear. The CDR3 sequence: CASSLGPHNEQFF. The CDR3 coding sequence is TGTGCCAGCAGCTTGGGCCCCCACAATGAGCAGTTCTTC.